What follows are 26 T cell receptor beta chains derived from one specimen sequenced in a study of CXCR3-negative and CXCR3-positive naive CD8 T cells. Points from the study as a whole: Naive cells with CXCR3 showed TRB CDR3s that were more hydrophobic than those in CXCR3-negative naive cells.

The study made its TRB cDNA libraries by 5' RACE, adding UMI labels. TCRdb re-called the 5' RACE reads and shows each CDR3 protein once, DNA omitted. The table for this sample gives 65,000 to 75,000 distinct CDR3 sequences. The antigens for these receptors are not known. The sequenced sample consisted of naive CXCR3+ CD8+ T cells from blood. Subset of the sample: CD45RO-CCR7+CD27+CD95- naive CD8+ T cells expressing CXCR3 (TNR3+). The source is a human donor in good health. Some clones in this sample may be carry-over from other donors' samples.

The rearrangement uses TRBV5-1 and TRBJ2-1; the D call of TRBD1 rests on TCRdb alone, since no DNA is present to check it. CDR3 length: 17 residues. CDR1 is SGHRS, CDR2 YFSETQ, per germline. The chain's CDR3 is CASSLEGAGSSYNEQFF. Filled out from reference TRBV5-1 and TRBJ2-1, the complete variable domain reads KAGVTQTPRYLIKTRGQQVTLSCSPISGHRSVSWYQQTPGQGLQFLFEYFSETQRNKGNFPGRFSGRQFSNSRSEMNVSTLELGDSALYLCASSLEGAGSSYNEQFFGPGTRLTVL.

The CDR3 spells CASSQDSYDSYEQYF. This chain joins TRBV7-2 and TRBJ2-7; the TCRdb D gene call, TRBD1, has no DNA to confirm it. CDR1 is SGHTA and CDR2 is FQGNSA in the germline V gene. The CDR3 is 15 residues long.

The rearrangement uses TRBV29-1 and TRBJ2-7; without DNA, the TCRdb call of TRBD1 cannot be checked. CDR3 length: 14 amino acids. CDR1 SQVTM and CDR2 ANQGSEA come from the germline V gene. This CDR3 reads CSVEDYGRGYEQYF.

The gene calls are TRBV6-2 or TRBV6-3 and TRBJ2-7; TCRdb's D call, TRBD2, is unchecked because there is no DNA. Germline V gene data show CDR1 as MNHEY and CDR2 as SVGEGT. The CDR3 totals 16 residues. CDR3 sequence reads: CASTRTSGVSSYEQYF.

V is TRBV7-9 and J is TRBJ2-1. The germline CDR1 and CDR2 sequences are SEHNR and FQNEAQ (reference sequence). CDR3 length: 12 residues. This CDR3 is CASSLALVEQFF.

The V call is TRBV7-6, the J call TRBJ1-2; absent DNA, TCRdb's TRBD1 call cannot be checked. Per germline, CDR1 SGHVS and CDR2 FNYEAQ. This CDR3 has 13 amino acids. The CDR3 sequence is CASSLADSYGYTF.

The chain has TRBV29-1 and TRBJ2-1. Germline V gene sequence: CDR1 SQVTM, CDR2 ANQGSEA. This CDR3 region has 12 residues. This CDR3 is CSVEEKYNEQFF.

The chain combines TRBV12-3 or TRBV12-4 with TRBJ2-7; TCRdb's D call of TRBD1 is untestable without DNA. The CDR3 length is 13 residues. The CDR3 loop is CASSLVGPGEQYF.

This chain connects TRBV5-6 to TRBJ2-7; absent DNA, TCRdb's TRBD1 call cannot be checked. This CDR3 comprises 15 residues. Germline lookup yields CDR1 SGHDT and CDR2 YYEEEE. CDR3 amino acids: CASSFTGTGSYEQYF.

The CDR3 sequence: CSARDPGRTNYGYTF. This sequence joins TRBV20-1 and TRBJ1-2. CDR3 length: 15 amino acids. Germline CDR1 reads DFQATT; CDR2 reads SNEGSKA (reference sequence).

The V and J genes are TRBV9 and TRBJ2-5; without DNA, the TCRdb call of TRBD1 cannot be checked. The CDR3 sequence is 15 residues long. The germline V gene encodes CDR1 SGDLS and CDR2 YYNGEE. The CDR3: CASSAGQGSRETQYF.

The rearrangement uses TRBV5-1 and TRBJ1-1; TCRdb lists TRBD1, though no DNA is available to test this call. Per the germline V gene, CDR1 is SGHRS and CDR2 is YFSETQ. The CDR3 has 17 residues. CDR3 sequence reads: CASSLMGTGALNTEAFF. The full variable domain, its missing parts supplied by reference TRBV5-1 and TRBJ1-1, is KAGVTQTPRYLIKTRGQQVTLSCSPISGHRSVSWYQQTPGQGLQFLFEYFSETQRNKGNFPGRFSGRQFSNSRSEMNVSTLELGDSALYLCASSLMGTGALNTEAFFGQGTRLTVV.

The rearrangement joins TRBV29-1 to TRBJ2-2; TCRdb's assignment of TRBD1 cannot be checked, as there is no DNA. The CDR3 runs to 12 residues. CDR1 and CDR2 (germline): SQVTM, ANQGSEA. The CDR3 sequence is CSADRATGELFF.

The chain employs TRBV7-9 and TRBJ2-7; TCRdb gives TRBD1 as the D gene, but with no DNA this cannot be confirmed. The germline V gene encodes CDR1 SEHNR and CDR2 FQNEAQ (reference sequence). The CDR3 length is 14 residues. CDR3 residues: CASSTRPGQDEQYF.

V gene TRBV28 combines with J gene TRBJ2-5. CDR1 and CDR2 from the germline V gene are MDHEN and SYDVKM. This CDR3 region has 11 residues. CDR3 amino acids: CASGDQETQYF.

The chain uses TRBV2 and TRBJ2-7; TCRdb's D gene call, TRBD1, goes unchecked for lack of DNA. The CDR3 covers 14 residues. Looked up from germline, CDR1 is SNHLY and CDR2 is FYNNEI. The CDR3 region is CASSVFRGAYEQYF. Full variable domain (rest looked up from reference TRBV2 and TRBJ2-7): EPEVTQTPSHQVTQMGQEVILRCVPISNHLYFYWYRQILGQKVEFLVSFYNNEISEKSEIFDDQFSVERPDGSNFTLKIRSTKLEDSAMYFCASSVFRGAYEQYFGPGTRLTVT.

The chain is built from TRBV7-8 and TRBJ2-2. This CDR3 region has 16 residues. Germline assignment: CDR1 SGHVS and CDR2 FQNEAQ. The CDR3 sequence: CASSLAGNSWGGELFF.

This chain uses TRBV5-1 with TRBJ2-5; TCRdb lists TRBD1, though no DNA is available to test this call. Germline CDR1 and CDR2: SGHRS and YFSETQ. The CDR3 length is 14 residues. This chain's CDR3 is CASSLQGGYETQYF.

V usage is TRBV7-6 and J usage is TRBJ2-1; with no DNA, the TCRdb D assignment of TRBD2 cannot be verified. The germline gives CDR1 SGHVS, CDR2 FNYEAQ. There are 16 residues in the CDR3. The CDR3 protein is CASSLAWTIDYNEQFF.

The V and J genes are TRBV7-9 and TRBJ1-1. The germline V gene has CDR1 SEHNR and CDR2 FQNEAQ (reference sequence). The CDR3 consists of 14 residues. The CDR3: CASIDGLVYTEAFF.

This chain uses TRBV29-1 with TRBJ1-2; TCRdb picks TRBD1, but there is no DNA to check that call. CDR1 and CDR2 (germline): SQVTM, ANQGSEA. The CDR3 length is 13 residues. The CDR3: CSVEDRGRLGYTF.

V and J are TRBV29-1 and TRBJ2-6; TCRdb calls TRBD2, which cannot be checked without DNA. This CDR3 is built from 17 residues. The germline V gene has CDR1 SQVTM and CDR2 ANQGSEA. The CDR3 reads CSVEGWTESSGANVLTF. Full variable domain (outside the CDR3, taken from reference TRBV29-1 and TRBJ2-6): SAVISQKPSRDICQRGTSLTIQCQVDSQVTMMFWYRQQPGQSLTLIATANQGSEATYESGFVIDKFPISRPNLTFSTLTVSNMSPEDSSIYLCSVEGWTESSGANVLTFGAGSRLTVL.

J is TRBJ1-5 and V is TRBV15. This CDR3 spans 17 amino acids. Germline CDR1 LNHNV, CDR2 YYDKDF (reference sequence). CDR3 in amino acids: CATSAQRRLDSNQPQHF.

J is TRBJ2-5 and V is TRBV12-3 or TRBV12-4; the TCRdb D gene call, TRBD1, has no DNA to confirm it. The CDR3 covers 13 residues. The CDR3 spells CASSFGIQETQYF.

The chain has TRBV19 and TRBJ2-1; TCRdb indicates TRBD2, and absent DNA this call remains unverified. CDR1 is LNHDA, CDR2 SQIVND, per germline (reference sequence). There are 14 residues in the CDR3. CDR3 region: CASSIAGYYNEQFF.

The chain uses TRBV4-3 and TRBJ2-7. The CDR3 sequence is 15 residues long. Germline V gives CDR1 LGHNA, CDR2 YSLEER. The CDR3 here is CASSQDLGGTYEQYF.